Below are 10 T cell receptor beta chains sequenced from a single sample in a study of blood T cells in healthy people across ages. PCR was performed a second time for 7 to 11 cycles using a sample-barcoded 5' primer and a J-beta primer mix. TCRdb reprocessed the 5' RACE reads with MiXCR, giving one entry per CDR3 protein. The sample lists about 1.1 million distinct CDR3 sequences, about two fifths seen once, with 13% in the top ten. The sequenced sample consisted of blood. Source of these receptors: a young man in good health.

The V call is TRBV4-2, the J call TRBJ2-5, with D unresolved. Trimming cost V 0 bases and J 0 bases, with 5 bases left between them. CDR3 length: 14 amino acids. The germline V gene encodes CDR1 LGHNA and CDR2 YNFKEQ. The CDR3 DNA sequence: TGTGCCAGCAGCCAAGATGGGGACCAAGAGACCCAGTACTTC. Its translation: CASSQDGDQETQYF.

The chain combines TRBV2 with TRBJ1-1, with D possibly matching TRBD1 (6 bases). From germline, CDR1 is SNHLY and CDR2 FYNNEI. This CDR3 has 13 amino acids. Trimming stripped 8 bases from V and 1 base from J, with 11 bases between. Here the CDR3 DNA reads TGTGCCAGCCGGGACATTCGGAACACTGAAGCTTTCTTT. Translating gives CASRDIRNTEAFF.

This chain uses TRBV7-2 with TRBJ1-5; D might be TRBD1 (5 bases). The CDR3 is 14 amino acids. Trimming stripped 5 bases from V and 6 bases from J, with 14 bases between. Germline V gives CDR1 SGHTA, CDR2 FQGNSA. The CDR3 loop reads CASSNSRGVQPQHF. The DNA of the CDR3 is TGTGCCAGCAGCAACTCGAGGGGAGTTCAGCCCCAGCATTTT.

The sample holds a few counts of this clonotype. The gene calls are TRBV11-2 and TRBJ2-3; 14 positions agree with TRBD2. From germline, CDR1 is SGHAT and CDR2 FQNNGV. This CDR3 is built from 21 residues. The trim removed 0 bases at V and 0 bases at J, leaving 11 bases unmatched. DNA for the CDR3: TGTGCCAGCAGCTTAGAACCGGGACTAGCGGGGGCGCCTGATAGCACAGATACGCAGTATTTT. Encoded protein: CASSLEPGLAGAPDSTDTQYF.

This chain's CDR3 is CATRGPDDEQFF. DNA of the CDR3: TGTGCCACTAGGGGCCCTGATGATGAGCAGTTCTTC. The chain couples TRBV10-3 to TRBJ2-1, with a tentative D call TRBD1 (5 bases). V gave up 10 bases and J gave up 8 bases, with 15 bases separating them. The CDR3 consists of 12 residues. In germline, CDR1 is ENHRY, CDR2 SYGVKD.

This clonotype was detected a few times. The chain combines TRBV6-2 or TRBV6-3 with TRBJ1-2; D not certain. Trimming left V 2 bases short and J 8 bases short, with 12 bases between. CDR3 length: 13 residues. CDR1 is MNHEY, CDR2 SVGEGT, per germline. CDR3 region: CASSYVSVDGYTF. The CDR3 DNA reads as TGTGCCAGCAGTTACGTGTCGGTGGACGGCTACACCTTC.

The CDR3 sequence: CASYLPGTNPKQYF. The CDR3, as DNA: TGTGCCAGCTATCTACCCGGGACAAACCCGAAGCAGTACTTC. The chain recombines TRBV6-6 with TRBJ2-5; a possible D gene is TRBD1 (6 bases). The germline V gene has CDR1 MNHNY and CDR2 SVGAGI (reference sequence). With 8 bases removed from V and 11 bases from J, the gap between germline ends came to 24 bases. CDR3 length: 14 residues.

J is TRBJ2-3 and V is TRBV2; 9 nucleotides line up with TRBD2. After removal of 6 bases from V and 8 bases from J, the junction contained 12 bases not matched to a gene. Germline CDR1 and CDR2: SNHLY and FYNNEI. CDR3 length: 15 residues. The CDR3 region has the DNA TGTGCCAGCAGGAGCATTAGACTAGCGGCCTCTACGCAGTATTTT. Its protein is CASRSIRLAASTQYF.

This clonotype was seen at least ten times. The rearrangement uses TRBV12-3 or TRBV12-4 and TRBJ2-3, with 8 bases lining up with TRBD2. The CDR3 totals 14 residues. V gave up 6 bases and J gave up 3 bases; unmatched junction bases: 5. CDR3 nucleotide sequence: TGTGCCAGCAGCCCCGCGGGGGGTACAGATACGCAGTATTTT. Amino acids: CASSPAGGTDTQYF.

This clonotype has more than one count but fewer than ten. The rearrangement uses TRBV11-2 and TRBJ1-5; 8 nucleotides agree with TRBD1. With 8 bases clipped from V and 4 bases from J, the junction kept 7 bases outside the gene matches. The germline gives CDR1 SGHAT, CDR2 FQNNGV. CDR3 length: 14 amino acids. This CDR3 reads CASSQGDRNQPQHF. CDR3 sequence (DNA): TGTGCCAGCTCCCAAGGGGACAGGAATCAGCCCCAGCATTTT.